This TCR beta chain was identified during a study of blood T cell repertoires in COVID-19. Study details: T cells, B-cell-depleted T cells, or PBMCs provided the cDNA or gDNA that served as material.

TCRdb's table, derived via immunoSEQ multiplex PCR, lists solely in-frame clones and lacks some. Among about 200,000 clones listed, around 90% were seen once. After removal of 5 bases from V and 3 bases from J, the junction contained 3 bases not matched to a gene. The germline gives CDR1 SQVTM, CDR2 ANQGSEA. This CDR3 is 13 amino acids long. Sequencing used peripheral blood. This clonotype was sampled from a man in his fifties or sixties with active or convalescent COVID-19. The chain uses TRBV29-1 and TRBJ1-3, with 8 bases fitting TRBD1. The CDR3 coding sequence is TGCAGCGTTCATGGACAGGGTGGAAACACCATATATTTT. It yields the protein CSVHGQGGNTIYF.